One sample yielded the 30 T cell receptor beta chains listed below, sequenced in a study of STAT3 mutations in large granular lymphocyte leukemia. Using immunoSEQ multiplex PCR, the repertoire was profiled, and TCRdb retains in-frame clones only, with some absent. The sample comprises tens of thousands of clones, about 81% of which are singletons, and less than 0.55% rests with the top ten. These TCRs are of unknown antigen specificity. The study, taken as a whole, reports: At least one immunodominant TCR beta clonotype appeared in every T-cell large granular lymphocyte leukemia patient.

Specimen: PBMCs. These receptors originate from a human donor with T large granular lymphocyte leukemia. Some clones in this sample may be carry-over from other donors' samples.

This clone turned up a few times. This chain links TRBV18 with TRBJ1-6, with a tentative D call TRBD1 (5 bases). V was clipped by 6 bases and J by 11 bases, with 20 bases between them. From germline, CDR1 is KGHSH and CDR2 LQKENI. There are 15 residues in the CDR3. The CDR3 loop reads CASSPGGGPAAPLHF. The DNA of the CDR3 is TGTGCCAGCTCCCCTGGGGGAGGCCCGGCGGCACCCCTCCACTTT. Based on the CDR3 plus reference TRBV18 and TRBJ1-6, the full variable domain is NAGVMQNPRHLVRRRGQEARLRCSPMKGHSHVYWYRQLPEEGLKFMVYLQKENIIDESGMPKERFSAEFPKEGPSILRIQQVVRGDSAAYFCASSPGGGPAAPLHFGNGTRLTVT.

The rearrangement links TRBV7-9 to TRBJ1-3; 7 bases are a match to TRBD1. This CDR3 has 14 residues. Losses at the gene ends were 5 bases for V and 2 bases for J; bases not matched to a gene: 3. Germline loops: CDR1 SEHNR, CDR2 FQNEAQ (reference sequence). The CDR3 sequence is CASSPQGAGNTIYF. Written as DNA, the CDR3 is TGTGCCAGCAGCCCTCAGGGGGCTGGAAACACCATATATTTT.

Details on this clone: At one of its ends the junction is not consistent with the germline gene, which may arise from a read error. CDR3 sequence (DNA): TGCGCCAGCAGCCCCCAGGGACAGGGAACCACCATATATTTT. Protein sequence: CASSPQGQGTTIYF. This rearrangement joins TRBV5-1 to TRBJ1-3; 9 nucleotides line up with TRBD1. The CDR3 is 14 residues long. CDR1 is SGHRS, CDR2 YFSETQ, per germline.

The chain couples TRBV6-5 to TRBJ1-2; 7 bases align to TRBD1. Germline V CDR1 and CDR2: MNHEY, SVGAGI. This CDR3 spans 14 amino acids. V lost 6 bases, J lost 0 bases, and 4 bases stayed unmatched. In DNA, the CDR3 is TGTGCCAGCAGAACCGGGACAGCTAACTATGGCTACACCTTC. This sequence encodes CASRTGTANYGYTF.

In the case of this clone: One junction end disagrees with the germline gene, perhaps due to a read error. This chain joins TRBV7-7 and TRBJ2-7; D perhaps matches TRBD1 (6 bases). This CDR3 is built from 15 residues. Germline-derived CDR1 and CDR2 are SSHAT and FNYEAQ (reference sequence). CDR3 amino acids: CASSLGGLGANEQYF. CDR3 nucleotides: TGTGCTAGCAGCTTAGGGGGATTGGGAGCCAACGAGCAGTACTTC. The variable domain in full, with the rest retrieved from reference TRBV7-7 and TRBJ2-7, is GAGVSQSPRYKVTKRGQDVTLRCDPISSHATLYWYQQALGQGPEFLTYFNYEAQPDKSGLPSDRFSAERPEGSISTLTIQRTEQRDSAMYRCASSLGGLGANEQYFGPGTRLTVT.

The V and J genes are TRBV28 and TRBJ1-2; 7 nucleotides line up with TRBD1. Germline V gene lookup returns CDR1 MDHEN and CDR2 SYDVKM. The CDR3 has 13 amino acids. J lost 4 bases, V lost 6 bases, and 5 bases had no gene match. In DNA form, the CDR3 reads TGTGCCAGCAGCCAGGACAGGATCTATGGCTACACCTTC. This translates into CASSQDRIYGYTF.

This chain uses TRBV7-2 with TRBJ1-3; perhaps TRBD1 as D (5 bases). Trimming pared 1 base from V and 4 bases from J, leaving 11 bases between. Germline V gene data show CDR1 as SGHTA and CDR2 as FQGNSA. The CDR3 runs to 15 residues. CDR3 loop: CASSLGGAPGNTIYF. CDR3 bases: TGTGCCAGCAGCTTAGGAGGGGCGCCAGGAAACACCATATATTTT.

The CDR3 nucleotides read TGTGCCATCAGTGAGAGTCAACGACAGCCCCAGCATTTT. This gives the protein CAISESQRQPQHF. The genes are TRBV10-3 and TRBJ1-5; D uncertain. There are 13 residues in the CDR3. The ends were cut back, 2 bases at V and 7 bases at J, with 9 bases in the middle. Germline values: CDR1 ENHRY, CDR2 SYGVKD.

The chain is built from TRBV28 and TRBJ2-3, with D perhaps being TRBD1 or TRBD2 (5 bases each). Germline V gene sequence: CDR1 MDHEN, CDR2 SYDVKM. This CDR3 is 13 amino acids long. The V gene lost 7 bases and the J gene lost 3 bases, with 11 bases spanning the gap. The CDR3 spells CASTGTWTDTQYF. CDR3 sequence (DNA): TGTGCCAGCACCGGGACCTGGACAGATACGCAGTATTTT.

This chain connects TRBV7-2 to TRBJ2-7; D might be TRBD1 (6 bases). The CDR3 extends over 11 amino acids. Germline lookup yields CDR1 SGHTA and CDR2 FQGNSA. Trimming cost V 4 bases and J 9 bases, with 10 bases left between them. The CDR3 sequence is CASSSQTGQYF. The CDR3 region has the DNA TGTGCCAGCAGCTCACAGACAGGGCAGTACTTC.

V gene TRBV21-1 combines with J gene TRBJ2-7; the DNA was not used to check the table's D call, TRBD1. TRBV21-1 is an annotated pseudogene. CDR3 length: 13 residues. This CDR3 is CASAGTRTYEQYV. CDR3 in DNA: TGTGCCAGCGCCGGGACAAGAACTTACGAGCAGTACGTC.

The chain recombines TRBV27 with TRBJ1-1; tentatively, D is TRBD1 (5 bases). CDR1 is MNHEY, CDR2 SMNVEV, per germline (reference sequence). The CDR3 runs 14 residues. V was cut by 6 bases and J by 3 bases, with 14 bases left in between. CDR3 region: CASSTAGFHTEAFF. DNA for the CDR3: TGTGCCAGCAGCACAGCAGGGTTTCACACTGAAGCTTTCTTT.

The chain has TRBV7-9 and TRBJ1-6; 7 nucleotides match TRBD1. V shed 5 bases and J 5 bases; nucleotides not matched to a gene: 3. This CDR3 contains 14 residues. Germline lookup yields CDR1 SEHNR and CDR2 FQNEAQ (reference sequence). In DNA form, the CDR3 reads TGTGCCAGCAGCCCGGGGACAGATAATTCACCCCTCCACTTT. This gives the protein CASSPGTDNSPLHF.

The J gene is TRBJ1-4, the V gene TRBV7-9, with D perhaps TRBD1 (6 bases). This CDR3 has 16 amino acids. Germline lookup yields CDR1 SEHNR and CDR2 FQNEAQ (reference sequence). Trimming stripped 2 bases from V and 8 bases from J, with 18 bases between. The CDR3 DNA reads as TGTGCCAGCAGCTTATTACTCGGGGGGCAGCGAGAAAAACTGTTTTTT. Its translation is CASSLLLGGQREKLFF.

Here the CDR3 reads CASSLVGSGNTIYF. CDR3 nucleotide sequence: TGCGCCAGCAGCTTGGTAGGCTCTGGAAACACCATATATTTT. The chain has TRBV5-1 and TRBJ1-3; D is ambiguous. V dropped 0 bases and J dropped 0 bases, with 4 bases sitting between them. Germline values: CDR1 SGHRS, CDR2 YFSETQ. There are 14 residues in the CDR3. Based on the CDR3 plus reference TRBV5-1 and TRBJ1-3, the full variable domain is KAGVTQTPRYLIKTRGQQVTLSCSPISGHRSVSWYQQTPGQGLQFLFEYFSETQRNKGNFPGRFSGRQFSNSRSEMNVSTLELGDSALYLCASSLVGSGNTIYFGEGSWLTVV.

The J gene is TRBJ1-6, the V gene TRBV19; D call uncertain. CDR3 length equals 15 residues. V was shortened by 7 bases and J by 6 bases, with 16 bases between the two germline ends. Germline V lookup: CDR1 LNHDA, CDR2 SQIVND (reference sequence). CDR3 loop: CASTPWGGSNSPLHF. The CDR3 DNA reads as TGTGCCAGTACCCCCTGGGGAGGGAGTAATTCACCCCTCCACTTT.

This chain connects TRBV5-4 to TRBJ2-1; the match to TRBD2 covers 8 bases. V was pared by 1 base and J by 6 bases, with 3 bases of the junction left unmatched. The CDR3 runs 14 residues. CDR1 and CDR2 (germline): SGHNT, YYREEE (reference sequence). The CDR3 is CASSLIGTSNEQFF. The CDR3 DNA reads as TGTGCCAGCAGCTTGATCGGGACTAGCAATGAGCAGTTCTTC.

This clone has only a few counts. The chain couples TRBV6-5 to TRBJ2-1, with D perhaps TRBD2 (7 bases). With 8 bases removed from V and 2 bases from J, the gap between germline ends came to 16 bases. The CDR3 is 15 residues long. Germline V gene data show CDR1 as MNHEY and CDR2 as SVGAGI. CDR3 in DNA: TGTGCCAGCCGGCGGGGGCCCAACACCTACAATGAGCAGTTCTTC. Translation gives CASRRGPNTYNEQFF.

V and J are TRBV19 and TRBJ2-5; 11 nucleotides match TRBD2. The CDR3 runs to 15 residues. After removal of 5 bases from V and 7 bases from J, the junction contained 9 bases not matched to a gene. Looked up from germline, CDR1 is LNHDA and CDR2 is SQIVND (reference sequence). The CDR3 protein is CASSSIAGGPGTQYF. The CDR3 nucleotides read TGTGCCAGTAGTTCTATAGCGGGGGGGCCCGGGACCCAGTACTTC.

The chain uses TRBV23-1 and TRBJ2-7, with 7 positions matching TRBD2. TRBV23-1 is marked as an open reading frame, function uncertain. This CDR3 has 16 residues. Losses at the gene ends were 6 bases for V and 7 bases for J; bases not matched to a gene: 18. The CDR3 nucleotides read TGCGCCAGCAGGTTGGGGAGGGACCACCAAATGTGTGAGCAGTACGTC. Translation gives CASRLGRDHQMCEQYV.

The J gene is TRBJ2-7, the V gene TRBV6-1, with 7 bases lining up with TRBD2. The CDR3 covers 12 residues. Germline CDR1 and CDR2: MNHNS and SASEGT. V lost 10 bases and J lost 3; bases outside the gene matches: 6. The DNA for the CDR3 is TGTGCCATCCGCGGGGGAGGCTACGAGCAGTACTTC. Encoded protein: CAIRGGGYEQYF.

The chain is built from TRBV6-6 and TRBJ1-1; TRBD1 might be the D (5 bases). Trimming pared 5 bases from V and 5 bases from J, leaving 15 bases between. The CDR3 consists of 14 residues. From germline, CDR1 is MNHNY and CDR2 SVGAGI (reference sequence). CDR3 loop: CASSHGHLGTEAFF. For the CDR3, the DNA is TGTGCCAGCAGTCACGGACACCTCGGAACTGAAGCTTTCTTT.

This chain connects TRBV6-5 to TRBJ2-1, with a possible D match to TRBD1 (6 bases). The CDR3 length is 15 residues. Per the germline V gene, CDR1 is MNHEY and CDR2 is SVGAGI. V lost 0 bases to trimming and J lost 7 bases, with 13 bases between them. DNA for the CDR3: TGTGCCAGCAGTTACTCAGTCACTCAGGGGAATGAGCAGTTCTTC. Encoded protein: CASSYSVTQGNEQFF.

A single count supports this clone. The chain joins TRBV6-1 to TRBJ1-1; the D gene is possibly TRBD1 (6 bases). This CDR3 comprises 14 residues. Germline V gives CDR1 MNHNS, CDR2 SASEGT. Trimming took off 5 bases at V and 2 bases at J, with 12 bases between the two ends. The CDR3 is CASSRGGENTEAFF. DNA of the CDR3: TGTGCCAGCAGTCGAGGGGGAGAAAACACTGAAGCTTTCTTT.

This clone was found a few times. CDR3 in DNA: TGTGCCAGCAGTATGACAGGGGGCGTCTATGGCTACACCTTC. Translation: CASSMTGGVYGYTF. The genes are TRBV27 and TRBJ1-2, with 10 bases matching TRBD1. This CDR3 contains 14 residues. Trimming at V came to 5 bases and at J to 4 bases, leaving 4 bases not matched to a gene. The V gene's germline CDR1 is MNHEY and CDR2 SMNVEV (reference sequence).

This chain joins TRBV7-9 and TRBJ1-1; perhaps TRBD1 as D (6 bases). The CDR3 extends over 14 amino acids. Germline CDR1 is SEHNR and CDR2 is FQNEAQ (reference sequence). V gave up 1 base and J gave up 3 bases, with 9 bases separating them. The CDR3 loop reads CASSLEGEHTEAFF. The CDR3 DNA follows: TGTGCCAGCAGCTTAGAGGGGGAGCACACTGAAGCTTTCTTT. The full variable domain, rest sourced from reference TRBV7-9 and TRBJ1-1, is DTGVSQNPRHKITKRGQNVTFRCDPISEHNRLYWYRQTLGQGPEFLTYFQNEAQLEKSRLLSDRFSAERPKGSFSTLEIQRTEQGDSAMYLCASSLEGEHTEAFFGQGTRLTVV.

J is TRBJ1-3 and V is TRBV5-1, with 7 bases identical to TRBD1. Germline assignment: CDR1 SGHRS and CDR2 YFSETQ. The V and J ends lost 0 bases and 0 bases, in that order; junction bases with no gene match: 0. The CDR3 totals 15 residues. In DNA form, the CDR3 reads TGCGCCAGCAGCTTGGGGGACAGCTCTGGAAACACCATATATTTT. It translates to CASSLGDSSGNTIYF. Based on the CDR3 plus reference TRBV5-1 and TRBJ1-3, the full variable domain is KAGVTQTPRYLIKTRGQQVTLSCSPISGHRSVSWYQQTPGQGLQFLFEYFSETQRNKGNFPGRFSGRQFSNSRSEMNVSTLELGDSALYLCASSLGDSSGNTIYFGEGSWLTVV.

The rearrangement uses TRBV7-9 and TRBJ1-2, with a weak D call TRBD1 (6 bases). V was clipped by 5 bases and J by 0 bases, with 10 bases between them. CDR3 length: 14 amino acids. CDR1 SEHNR and CDR2 FQNEAQ come from the germline V gene (reference sequence). CDR3 coding DNA: TGTGCCAGCAGCCGACAGGAAGCTAACTATGGCTACACCTTC. Protein product: CASSRQEANYGYTF.

CDR3 sequence: CASSYSPLYNSPLHF. For the CDR3, the DNA is TGTGCCAGCAGTTACAGTCCCCTCTATAATTCACCCCTCCACTTT. This chain joins TRBV6-6 and TRBJ1-6, with D unresolved. Germline loops: CDR1 MNHNY, CDR2 SVGAGI (reference sequence). Trimming removed 2 bases at V and 3 bases at J, with 8 bases between. The CDR3 length is 15 residues.

The chain employs TRBV10-2 and TRBJ1-1; no clear D gene. Germline CDR1 WSHSY, CDR2 SAAADI. Trimming took off 7 bases at V and 4 bases at J, with 7 bases between the two ends. There are 11 residues in the CDR3. CDR3 DNA sequence: TGCGCCAGCACATCGGTCACTGAAGCTTTCTTT. Its protein product is CASTSVTEAFF.